The text below deals with one T cell receptor (beta chain). Its antigen is currently not known. No base quality values were provided; no much bigger clone lies one nucleotide off. The sample comes from a study of blood T cell repertoires in COVID-19 (dated by TCRdb to 2019 to 2021). Some background on the complete study: Samples from collaborators originated in the United States, Italy and Spain and spanned both the acute and convalescent phases of COVID-19. The prospective study material was composed of cDNA or gDNA derived from T cells, B-cell-depleted T cells, or PBMCs. Deeply sampled blood TCRbeta repertoires from subjects exposed to, actively infected with, or recovered from COVID-19 were included in the dataset. The repertoires were released in a freely available public database intended as a resource for research on the immune response to SARS-CoV-2. The samples were drawn from the first 160 participants of the ongoing ImmuneRACE study and from roughly 1,300 subjects provided by 6 global collaborators. A de-identified subject ID, COVID-19 status, age in years and sex were almost always included in the sample metadata. Where HLA class I and class II types were available, the types were taken from metadata supplied by the sample provider, not from assay-based typing. Study-wide findings and limitations: The amount of clinical and demographic metadata varied by source and participant and was provided uncurated.

The immunoSEQ Assay, a bias-controlled multiplex PCR, was used to amplify TCRbeta CDR3 regions from genomic DNA. The authors' pipeline ran thus. Within the assay, amplification of reference gene primers was used to estimate how many nucleated cells each sample contained. To quantify the absolute abundance of each unique TCRbeta CDR3 rearrangement, sequence reads were collapsed and filtered. For each sample, productive Simpson clonality was calculated by taking the square root of Simpson's diversity index across productive rearrangements. This immuneACCESS table, as held by TCRdb, lists in-frame sequences with V and J called but not all clones. Of the missing ones, under half trace to an unresolved V gene in checked studies; the others have no known cause. The V and J calls and clone size were taken over from that table, and D and trimming were inferred from the DNA. The sample table lists roughly 280,000 clones, approximately 89% of them with a count of one. The biggest ten clones account for approximately 3% of the sample.

Including cysteine and phenylalanine, the CDR3 has 16 amino acids. The CDR3 DNA has 48 bases and is translated from base 1. CDR1 and CDR2 were assigned from the germline V gene as SGHAT and FQNNGV. After removal of 3 bases from V and 3 bases from J, the junction retains 9 bases not matched to a gene. Participants in the prospective study were aged roughly 18 to 100 years, lived in under 30 United States geographic areas, and enrolled through a virtual design. In the prospective study, cohorts were assigned on the basis of participant-reported clinical history obtained from a screening survey and a study questionnaire. Exposed participants were defined as having been in contact with someone with a PCR-confirmed or clinician-diagnosed COVID-19 case within 2 weeks of study entry. In the prospective study, whole blood, serum and a nasopharyngeal or oropharyngeal swab were collected from each participant by mobile phlebotomists. Participants in the prospective study had the option to provide additional blood draws and questionnaires over an approximately 2-month period. Blood samples from the prospective study were shipped frozen or at room temperature prior to DNA extraction.

The sample comprised PBMCs or T cells enriched from blood (not recorded which). This sequence was found in a man aged 40-55 years who had been exposed to COVID-19. The sequence joins TRBV11-2 to TRBJ1-1; 8 bases in the middle match TRBD1. The sequenced DNA is TGTGCCAGCAGCTTTGGACAGGGAGGATGGCACACTGAAGCTTTCTTT. This translates into CASSFGQGGWHTEAFF.